Included here is one T cell receptor beta chain sequence, with context. Its target is not known. cDNA libraries for TRB were generated by 5' RACE incorporating UMI labels. Using the 5' RACE reads, TCRdb records one entry per CDR3 protein without DNA. The ten top clones account for 0.45% to 0.55%, within a sample of 150,000 or so distinct CDR3 sequences. The data derive from a study of CXCR3-negative and CXCR3-positive naive CD8 T cells. Findings of the study overall: For CXCR3-positive naive cells, TRB CDR3s were more hydrophobic than those of CXCR3-negative naive cells.

CDR3 size: 13 residues. Per germline, CDR1 MGHRA and CDR2 YSYEKL. Sequencing input: naive CXCR3+ CD8+ T cells from blood. Subset of the sample: CD45RO-CCR7+CD27+CD95- naive CD8+ T cells expressing CXCR3 (TNR3+). The chain links TRBV4-1 to TRBJ1-2; TCRdb designates TRBD1, a call that cannot be tested without DNA. This sequence originates from a human donor in good health. Some clones in this sample may be carry-over from other donors' samples. CDR3 sequence reads: CASSPGQNYGYTF.